What follows describes a single T cell receptor beta chain. Its cognate antigen is unknown. From germline, CDR1 is SGHTA and CDR2 FQGNSA. The CDR3 is made up of 11 amino acids. Trimming cost V 7 bases and J 7 bases, with 10 bases left between them. This record belongs to a study of ipilimumab plus nivolumab after autologous stem cell transplantation. Study summary: Patients received a median of roughly five ipilimumab and about 8 nivolumab doses.

Using immunoSEQ multiplex PCR, the repertoire was profiled, and TCRdb retains in-frame clones only, with some absent. The sample has approximately 84,000 clones; nearly 85% are singletons. Study results and limitations: Per the authors, repertoire, Treg and microbiota data justify further study.

Starting 14 to 28 days after autologous transplant, ipilimumab 1 mg/kg was given. The sample consisted of PBMCs, taken in a trial of ipilimumab plus nivolumab as post-transplant consolidation. The receptor's source is a male donor with diffuse large B-cell lymphoma. The chain couples TRBV7-2 to TRBJ2-5; no clear D gene. CDR3 bases: TGTGCCAGCACCGAAGAGCGGACCCAGTACTTC. It translates to CASTEERTQYF.